This TCR beta chain appears in the sequencing data of a study of blood T cell repertoires in COVID-19. About the study: Collection of acute and convalescent COVID-19 samples took place in the United States, Italy and Spain.

In the original workflow: Estimation of nucleated cell counts relied on the amplification of reference gene primers. Profiling relied on immunoSEQ multiplex PCR, and the TCRdb table lists in-frame clones only, not all of them. The V and J calls and clone size come from that table; D and trimming were worked out from the DNA. The sample has about 70,000 clones; 75% to 90% are singletons. This CDR3 is built from 14 residues. The germline V gene encodes CDR1 SNHLY and CDR2 FYNNEI. Trimming stripped 3 bases from V and 5 bases from J, with 13 bases between. The receptor was isolated from a man aged 35 to 55 with COVID-19, enrolled during active disease. The sample was peripheral blood. The chain carries TRBV2 and TRBJ1-2; D perhaps matches TRBD1 (5 bases). The CDR3 DNA follows: TGTGCCAGCAGTGATCTTGTTCAGGGATATGGCTACACCTTC. Translating gives CASSDLVQGYGYTF.